This passage covers 32 T cell receptor beta chains from one sample sequenced in a study of regulatory T cells in long-lasting Graves disease. Indicated time point: newly diagnosed GD, antithyroid drugs for less than 3 months. The authors made the TCR library using RNA they extracted from PBMCs. Arm-PCR of CDR3 regions with iRepertoire HTBI primers generated TCR beta libraries. One entry per CDR3 protein results from TCRdb running MiXCR on the multiplex PCR reads. The table lists about 400,000 distinct CDR3 sequences, roughly a sixth of them singletons. Material: peripheral blood mononuclear cells (PBMCs), obtained at new diagnosis, from a patient treated with antithyroid drugs. The receptors here all came from a female donor with Graves disease.

In its sample, this clonotype was seen many times. J is TRBJ1-1 and V is TRBV7-9, with D hard to call. Germline assignment: CDR1 SEHNR and CDR2 FQNEAQ (reference sequence). Trimming took off 5 bases at V and 6 bases at J, with 16 bases between the two ends. The CDR3 is made up of 14 amino acids. Here the CDR3 reads CASSAEYRVSEAFF. The CDR3 DNA reads TGTGCCAGCAGCGCCGAATATCGGGTTTCTGAAGCTTTCTTT.

This clonotype was recorded many times. The V gene is TRBV19, the J gene TRBJ2-1, with 8 bases that match TRBD2. Germline V gives CDR1 LNHDA, CDR2 SQIVND (reference sequence). The CDR3 extends over 15 amino acids. V lost 1 base and J lost 7; bases outside the gene matches: 6. The CDR3, as DNA: TGTGCCAGTAGTATAGTGGGACTAGAAGGAAATGAGCAGTTCTTC. This sequence encodes CASSIVGLEGNEQFF. The whole variable domain, filled in from reference TRBV19 and TRBJ2-1, reads DGGITQSPKYLFRKEGQNVTLSCEQNLNHDAMYWYRQDPGQGLRLIYYSQIVNDFQKGDIAEGYSVSREKKESFPLTVTSAQKNPTAFYLCASSIVGLEGNEQFFGPGTRLTVL.

This chain uses TRBV20-1 with TRBJ2-7; 10 positions match TRBD2. The CDR3 runs 15 residues. The junction had 10 bases not matched to a gene; V was cut back by 4 bases and J by 4 bases. The germline gives CDR1 DFQATT, CDR2 SNEGSKA (reference sequence). CDR3 DNA sequence: TGCAGTGCTAATAGACTAGCGGGCACAAGTTACGAGCAGTACTTC. It is translated as CSANRLAGTSYEQYF.

This clonotype showed up many times. The chain carries TRBV7-2 and TRBJ2-7; D possibly uses TRBD1 or TRBD2 (6 bases each). Germline-derived CDR1 and CDR2 are SGHTA and FQGNSA. Trimming removed 6 bases from V and 4 bases from J, with 13 bases in between. The CDR3 contains 13 residues. The CDR3 is CASSFTGAYEQYF. The CDR3 DNA is TGTGCCAGCAGTTTCACGGGGGCTTACGAGCAGTACTTC.

This clonotype showed up many times. V is TRBV12-5 and J is TRBJ1-1; possibly TRBD1 for D (5 bases). The CDR3 contains 16 residues. Germline V lookup: CDR1 LGHNT, CDR2 FRNRAP. V lost 0 bases, J lost 4 bases, and 15 bases lay in between. In nucleotides, the CDR3 is TGTGCTAGTGGTTTGGTGAGAGGGGTTCGTGCCACTGAAGCTTTCTTT. Translation gives CASGLVRGVRATEAFF.

The rearrangement uses TRBV5-4 and TRBJ2-1; 7 bases are shared with TRBD2. CDR1 and CDR2 (germline): SGHNT, YYREEE (reference sequence). This CDR3 is 17 amino acids long. With V trimmed by 1 base and J by 5 bases, 12 bases remained unmatched. CDR3 region: CASSLYVSPGGHNEQFF. The CDR3 coding sequence is TGTGCCAGCAGCTTGTACGTTAGCCCGGGGGGTCACAATGAGCAGTTCTTC.

The sample holds many counts of this clonotype. The J gene is TRBJ2-7, the V gene TRBV27, with D possibly called TRBD1 or TRBD2 (5 bases each). There are 15 residues in the CDR3. Trimming shortened V by 4 bases and J by 2 bases, and 15 bases separated the two germline ends. Germline CDR1 and CDR2: MNHEY and SMNVEV (reference sequence). The CDR3 is CASSSPGTNTYEQYF. The CDR3 coding sequence is TGTGCCAGCAGTTCCCCCGGGACGAATACCTACGAGCAGTACTTC.

This clonotype occurred many times. This chain connects TRBV12-3 or TRBV12-4 to TRBJ2-7; 7 bases fit TRBD2. The CDR3 totals 13 residues. The junction had 3 bases not matched to a gene; V was cut back by 5 bases and J by 2 bases. The CDR3 sequence: CASSLRGAYEQYF. The CDR3 nucleotides are TGTGCCAGCAGTCTTCGGGGGGCCTACGAGCAGTACTTC.

This clonotype was recorded many times. This chain connects TRBV7-3 to TRBJ2-3, with TRBD1 identical over 8 bases. CDR1 SGHTA and CDR2 FQGTGA come from the germline V gene. This CDR3 comprises 14 residues. V gave up 1 base and J gave up 6 bases; unmatched junction bases: 3. CDR3 in amino acids: CASSLNRGFDTQYF. DNA of the CDR3: TGTGCCAGCAGCTTAAACAGGGGGTTCGATACGCAGTATTTT.

This clonotype was observed at least ten times. This sequence joins TRBV5-1 and TRBJ1-1; D gene unclear. Per germline, CDR1 SGHRS and CDR2 YFSETQ. The V gene lost 4 bases and the J gene lost 0 bases, with 16 bases spanning the gap. The CDR3 consists of 16 residues. The CDR3 loop reads CASSEVPGVMNTEAFF. CDR3 nucleotides: TGCGCCAGCAGCGAGGTACCCGGGGTCATGAACACTGAAGCTTTCTTT.

This chain joins TRBV11-3 and TRBJ1-1, with D unclear. This CDR3 is 13 amino acids long. Trimming removed 3 bases from V and 3 bases from J, with 8 bases in between. Germline CDR1 reads SGHNT; CDR2 reads YENEEA. The CDR3 sequence: CASSFEEDTEAFF. The CDR3 coding sequence is TGTGCCAGCAGCTTTGAGGAGGACACTGAAGCTTTCTTT.

At least ten counts were recorded for this clonotype. The CDR3 sequence is CASSNRAPNYGYTF. For the CDR3, the DNA is TGTGCCAGCAGCAACAGGGCCCCTAACTATGGCTACACCTTC. V usage is TRBV27 and J usage is TRBJ1-2; D is possibly TRBD1 (6 bases). There are 14 residues in the CDR3. Germline values: CDR1 MNHEY, CDR2 SMNVEV (reference sequence). With 6 bases removed from V and 0 bases from J, the gap between germline ends came to 11 bases.

This clonotype was counted ten times or more. V usage is TRBV10-2 and J usage is TRBJ1-2; D is uncertain. The CDR3 sequence is 13 residues long. Deletions cut 0 bases from V and 8 bases from J, with 10 bases between. Germline loops: CDR1 WSHSY, CDR2 SAAADI. CDR3 in amino acids: CASSESMRLGYTF. In nucleotides, the CDR3 is TGCGCCAGCAGTGAGTCGATGAGGCTGGGCTACACCTTC.

This sequence joins TRBV5-1 and TRBJ1-5; 7 nucleotides match TRBD1. There are 18 residues in the CDR3. After removal of 1 base from V and 0 bases from J, the junction contained 10 bases not matched to a gene. Germline V gene sequence: CDR1 SGHRS, CDR2 YFSETQ. CDR3 nucleotides: TGCGCCAGCAGCTTGTTAGAGACAGGGAGGTCTAGCAATCAGCCCCAGCATTTT. Its protein product is CASSLLETGRSSNQPQHF.

This clonotype occurred a few times. The chain joins TRBV12-5 to TRBJ2-3, with no clear D. The CDR3 runs 16 residues. In germline, CDR1 is LGHNT, CDR2 FRNRAP. Trimming pared 0 bases from V and 0 bases from J, leaving 10 bases between. CDR3 in DNA: TGTGCTAGTGGTTTGGTACTCACGACCAGCACAGATACGCAGTATTTT. It specifies CASGLVLTTSTDTQYF.

The table lists this clonotype with many counts. The genes are TRBV5-1 and TRBJ2-5, with a weak D call TRBD1 (5 bases). The germline gives CDR1 SGHRS, CDR2 YFSETQ. V lost 8 bases and J lost 0, with 14 bases in between. CDR3 length: 14 amino acids. The CDR3 is CASGHRGDQETQYF. CDR3 DNA sequence: TGCGCCAGTGGACATAGGGGTGACCAAGAGACCCAGTACTTC.

V gene TRBV9 combines with J gene TRBJ2-7; the match to TRBD2 covers 8 bases. This CDR3 comprises 17 residues. V lost 4 bases to trimming and J lost 1 base; unmatched junction nucleotides: 13. Germline values: CDR1 SGDLS, CDR2 YYNGEE. The CDR3 region is CASSTKSGGARSYEQYF. The CDR3 DNA reads TGTGCCAGCAGCACCAAATCCGGGGGGGCGCGGTCCTACGAGCAGTACTTC.

The rearrangement uses TRBV20-1 and TRBJ2-7; 14 nucleotides line up with TRBD2. Germline V gives CDR1 DFQATT, CDR2 SNEGSKA (reference sequence). The ends lost 6 bases at V and 6 bases at J; junction bases unmatched: 4. The CDR3 sequence is 13 residues long. CDR3 bases: TGCAGTGCAACCGGACTAGCGGGAGGCGAGCAGTACTTC. This gives the protein CSATGLAGGEQYF.

A few counts support this clonotype. The chain couples TRBV5-1 to TRBJ2-7; 9 bases line up with TRBD1. The CDR3 extends over 16 amino acids. Germline loops: CDR1 SGHRS, CDR2 YFSETQ. J was trimmed by 4 bases and V by 2 bases; bases with no gene match: 10. CDR3 protein: CASSLPPGQGSYEQYF. The DNA of the CDR3 is TGCGCCAGCAGCTTACCGCCGGGACAGGGCAGTTACGAGCAGTACTTC.

To note about this clonotype: One base separates it from a far larger clone, so it is likely a read error. The J gene is TRBJ2-7, the V gene TRBV6-9, with 9 positions matching TRBD1. CDR1 and CDR2 from the germline V gene are MNHGY and SVAAGI. The CDR3 contains 17 residues. The CDR3 protein is CGSSYPTAGTGLYEQYF. In nucleotides, the CDR3 is TGTGGCAGCAGTTACCCTACTGCCGGGACAGGGTTATACGAGCAGTACTTC.

This clonotype was counted a few times. The rearrangement joins TRBV30 to TRBJ2-1, with D perhaps TRBD2 (5 bases). The germline gives CDR1 GTSNPN, CDR2 SVGIG (reference sequence). V was clipped by 4 bases and J by 4 bases, with 5 bases between them. The CDR3 has 11 amino acids. This chain's CDR3 is CAWTGYNEQFF. The CDR3 nucleotides read TGTGCCTGGACGGGGTACAATGAGCAGTTCTTC.

In this sample, this clonotype turned up a few times. The chain has TRBV7-2 and TRBJ2-3; D remains unclear. Germline values: CDR1 SGHTA, CDR2 FQGNSA. Trimming took 4 bases from V and 4 from J, leaving 12 bases between them. This CDR3 is 14 amino acids long. CDR3 amino acids: CASSSDRRPDTQYF. DNA of the CDR3: TGTGCCAGCAGCTCCGACCGTCGCCCAGATACGCAGTATTTT. The full variable domain, its missing parts supplied by reference TRBV7-2 and TRBJ2-3, is GAGVSQSPSNKVTEKGKDVELRCDPISGHTALYWYRQSLGQGLEFLIYFQGNSAPDKSGLPSDRFSAERTGGSVSTLTIQRTQQEDSAVYLCASSSDRRPDTQYFGPGTRLTVL.

This clonotype was observed many times. The gene calls are TRBV6-5 and TRBJ1-2, with unresolved D. CDR3 length: 14 amino acids. Between the trimmed V and J ends, which lost 0 bases and 8 bases, there was a span of 13 bases. Germline V gene sequence: CDR1 MNHEY, CDR2 SVGAGI. CDR3 region: CASSYSGLREGYTF. CDR3 bases: TGTGCCAGCAGTTACTCCGGGCTCCGGGAAGGCTACACCTTC.

Ten or more counts support this clonotype. This sequence joins TRBV4-1 and TRBJ2-3, with D unclear. The CDR3 consists of 12 residues. The ends were cut back, 10 bases at V and 5 bases at J, with 13 bases in the middle. CDR1 and CDR2 (germline): MGHRA, YSYEKL. CDR3: CATRTGRDTQYF. For the CDR3, the DNA is TGCGCCACCCGTACCGGGCGAGATACGCAGTATTTT.

This clonotype was seen more than once but under ten times. The V call is TRBV12-3 or TRBV12-4, the J call TRBJ2-3; a weak D match, TRBD2 (5 bases). The CDR3 runs to 18 residues. V was clipped by 6 bases and J by 4 bases, with 26 bases between them. The CDR3 DNA is TGTGCCAGCAGCCCCCCCCGTAGAGCGGATATACTGCCAGATACGCAGTATTTT. This encodes CASSPPRRADILPDTQYF.

The rearrangement joins TRBV7-2 to TRBJ2-2, with a weak D call TRBD2 (6 bases). V was clipped by 4 bases and J by 0 bases, with 12 bases between them. This CDR3 has 16 residues. Looked up from germline, CDR1 is SGHTA and CDR2 is FQGNSA. The CDR3 sequence is CASSSGVGPNTGELFF. For the CDR3, the DNA is TGTGCCAGCAGCTCGGGGGTGGGCCCGAACACCGGGGAGCTGTTTTTT. Full variable domain (outside the CDR3, taken from reference TRBV7-2 and TRBJ2-2): GAGVSQSPSNKVTEKGKDVELRCDPISGHTALYWYRQSLGQGLEFLIYFQGNSAPDKSGLPSDRFSAERTGGSVSTLTIQRTQQEDSAVYLCASSSGVGPNTGELFFGEGSRLTVL.

This rearrangement joins TRBV7-8 to TRBJ2-3, with 7 bases matching TRBD2. The germline V gene encodes CDR1 SGHVS and CDR2 FQNEAQ. The V gene end was trimmed by 5 bases and the J gene end by 3 bases; junction bases not matched to a gene: 11. This CDR3 spans 16 amino acids. The CDR3 region has the DNA TGTGCCAGCAGCGCCCTCGGCCAGCGGGGAACAGATACGCAGTATTTT. The encoded protein is CASSALGQRGTDTQYF.

This clonotype has at least ten counts. This chain links TRBV2 with TRBJ1-1; D is possibly TRBD1 (5 bases). The V gene's germline CDR1 is SNHLY and CDR2 FYNNEI. The germline V and J ends were trimmed by 0 bases and 5 bases, with 22 bases remaining between them. This CDR3 has 18 residues. CDR3 sequence reads: CASSEALEDTQRGTEAFF. The CDR3 region has the DNA TGTGCCAGCAGTGAAGCGCTCGAGGACACCCAACGGGGGACTGAAGCTTTCTTT.

As for this clonotype: A much larger clone differs by one base, so this may be a read error. The V call is TRBV6-1, the J call TRBJ2-5; D is possibly TRBD2 (5 bases). The V gene lost 7 bases and the J gene lost 4 bases, with 16 bases spanning the gap. The CDR3 sequence is 14 residues long. Germline V gives CDR1 MNHNS, CDR2 SASEGT. CDR3 in DNA: TGTGCCAGCAAAGGTAGCGCATGGGGAGAGACCCAGTACTTC. Translating gives CASKGSAWGETQYF.

This clonotype came up a few times. The chain combines TRBV12-3 or TRBV12-4 with TRBJ1-1; no reliable D call. V dropped 1 base and J dropped 12 bases, with 6 bases sitting between them. The CDR3 totals 10 residues. The CDR3 protein is CASSLGVSFF. As DNA, the CDR3 is TGTGCCAGCAGTTTAGGGGTGTCTTTCTTT.

This clonotype was recorded many times. The genes are TRBV12-3 or TRBV12-4 and TRBJ1-1; D not certain. V was shortened by 6 bases and J by 0 bases, with 17 bases between the two germline ends. The CDR3 consists of 16 residues. CDR3 in DNA: TGTGCCAGCAGCCCAACGACGCGAACTTTGAACACTGAAGCTTTCTTT. Its protein is CASSPTTRTLNTEAFF.

In its sample, this clonotype was seen once. This probably arose from a read error, given a far larger clone one base away. The CDR3 protein is CSAGSRGGQETQYF. DNA for the CDR3: TGCAGTGCCGGGTCCCGGGGGGGCCAAGAGACCCAGTACTTC. The rearrangement links TRBV20-1 to TRBJ2-1; 8 positions match TRBD2. The DNA matches TRBJ2-5 better at its end, which makes the J call doubtful. CDR1 and CDR2 (germline): DFQATT, SNEGSKA (reference sequence). CDR3 size: 14 residues.